The clone carrying this T cell receptor (beta chain) was picked up many times. Its matching antigen is unknown. These data originate in a study of spatial heterogeneity in lung cancer. Background on the study: Detection of beta-chain sequences consistently exceeded that of alpha-chain sequences.

Time point here: sample taken at primary tumor resection. The authors sequenced whole RNA from tumor, nontumor lung or frozen PBMC without sorting. Untreated early-stage non-small cell lung cancer patients, approximately 76 in total, were the donors. TCRdb independently ran MiXCR on the 5' RACE reads; one entry per CDR3 protein. The data show around 40,000 distinct CDR3 sequences, roughly 5.2% seen once. Study-wide results and caveats: TCRs found ubiquitously expanded in tumor appeared in blood more at resection than at follow-up.

Germline loops: CDR1 KGHDR, CDR2 SFDVKD. The ends were cut back, 3 bases at V and 10 bases at J, with 11 bases in the middle. The CDR3 is 13 amino acids. The source material was PBMCs, sampled at surgery. The chain links TRBV24-1 to TRBJ1-4; D is unclear. This clonotype was sampled from a male donor with early-stage non-small cell lung cancer. CDR3 DNA: TGTGCCACCAGTGATCTCACGACGGGAAAACTGTTTTTT. Its translation is CATSDLTTGKLFF.